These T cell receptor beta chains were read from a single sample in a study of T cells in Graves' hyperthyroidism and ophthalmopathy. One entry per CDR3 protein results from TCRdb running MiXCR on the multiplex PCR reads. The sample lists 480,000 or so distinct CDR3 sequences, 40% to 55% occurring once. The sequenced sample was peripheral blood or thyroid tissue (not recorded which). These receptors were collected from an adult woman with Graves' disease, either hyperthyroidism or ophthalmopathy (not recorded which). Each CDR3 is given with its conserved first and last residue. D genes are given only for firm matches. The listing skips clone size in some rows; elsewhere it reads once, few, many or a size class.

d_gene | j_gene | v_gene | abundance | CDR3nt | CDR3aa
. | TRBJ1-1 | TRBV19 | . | TGTGCCAGTAGTAGCGGTGAAAACCTGAAAGCTTTCTTT | CASSSGENLKAFF
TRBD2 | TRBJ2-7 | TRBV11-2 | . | TGTGCCAGCAGCTTAACGGGACTAGGGGGTTACGAGCAGTACTTC | CASSLTGLGGYEQYF
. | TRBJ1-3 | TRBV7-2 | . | TGTGCCAGCAGCTTTAATCAGGGAAACACCATATATTTT | CASSFNQGNTIYF
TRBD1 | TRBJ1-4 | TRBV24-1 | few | TGTGCCACCAGTGGCTTATCCGGGACAGGGAATGAAAAACTGTTTTTT | CATSGLSGTGNEKLFF
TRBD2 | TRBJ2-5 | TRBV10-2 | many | TGCGCCAGCAGTGAGTCCCCGGCTAGCGGCCAAGAGACCCAGTACTTC | CASSESPASGQETQYF
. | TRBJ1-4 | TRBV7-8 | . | TGCGCCAGCAGCCAAGTCCCAGGGGTGGATGAAAAACTGCTTTTT | CASSQVPGVDEKLLF
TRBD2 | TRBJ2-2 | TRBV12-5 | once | TGTGCCAGCAGTCCTTTTAGCGGGAGGGCCAGCGGGGAGCTGTTTTTT | CASSPFSGRASGELFF
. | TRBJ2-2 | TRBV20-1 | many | TGCAGTGCTATTCAGGATCGCACCGGGGAGCTGTTTTTT | CSAIQDRTGELFF
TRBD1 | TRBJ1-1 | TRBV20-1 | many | TGCAGTCAGGACAGGCGAGGGAACACTGAAGCTTTCTTT | CSQDRRGNTEAFF
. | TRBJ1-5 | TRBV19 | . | TGTGCCAGTAAGGACAGAGGGGGTCAGCCCCAGCATTTT | CASKDRGGQPQHF
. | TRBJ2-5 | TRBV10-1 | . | TGCGCCAGCCTCGTGAGGGGGACCCAGTACTTC | CASLVRGTQYF
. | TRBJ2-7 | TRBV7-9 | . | TGTGCCAGCTCCCCCAGGGAATTCTCCTACGAGCAGTACTTC | CASSPREFSYEQYF
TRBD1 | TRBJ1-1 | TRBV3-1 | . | TGTGCCAGCAGCCCCCAGGGGGGATACACTGAAGCTTTCTTT | CASSPQGGYTEAFF
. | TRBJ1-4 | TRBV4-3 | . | TGCGCCAGCAGCCAAGATCGGGGACCCCGGGCGGCTAATGAAAAACTGTTTTTT | CASSQDRGPRAANEKLFF
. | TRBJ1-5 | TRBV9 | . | TGTGCCAGCAGCGTATCTGGGGGGCCCCAGCATTTT | CASSVSGGPQHF
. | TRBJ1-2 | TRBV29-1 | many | TGCAGCGTTGTCGTTGAGTCCGGCTACACCTTC | CSVVVESGYTF
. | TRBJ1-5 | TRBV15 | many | TGTGCCACCAGCAGGACCGGTCAGCCCCAGCATTTT | CATSRTGQPQHF
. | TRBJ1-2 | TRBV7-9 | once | TGTGCCAGCAGCGGGGAGCGCTATGGCTACACCTTC | CASSGERYGYTF
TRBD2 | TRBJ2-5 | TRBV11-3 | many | TGTGCCAGCAGCCCTCGCTTAGCGGGAGGAGAGACCCAGTACTTC | CASSPRLAGGETQYF
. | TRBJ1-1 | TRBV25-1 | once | TGTGCCAGCAGTCAAACAGGGATAGGAGGGACTGTAACTTTCTTT | CASSQTGIGGTVTFF
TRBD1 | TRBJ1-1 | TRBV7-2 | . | TGTGCCAGCAGCTTAGGTTTGCCAGGGGGCACTGAAGCTTTCTTT | CASSLGLPGGTEAFF
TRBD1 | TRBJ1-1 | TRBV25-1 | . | TGTGCCAGCAGCTCCGGGGACAGCGGTGAATCTTTCTTT | CASSSGDSGESFF